This T cell receptor (beta chain) stems from a study of cytomegalovirus exposure and HLA in healthy donors. General study findings and limits: Within the 95 to 150 validation repertoires, first-cohort TCR clusters tended to co-occur, according to a later analysis. Associated with cytomegalovirus, according to the listing, were 150 to 200 TCR beta chains.

The V and J ends lost 5 bases and 7 bases, in that order; junction bases with no gene match: 7. Germline CDR1 MDHEN, CDR2 SYDVKM. The CDR3 totals 14 residues. The protocol was immunoSEQ multiplex PCR, while the TCRdb copy is restricted to in-frame clones and leaves out a portion. Of about 150,000 clones in the sample, 86% were seen once. Regarding this clone: Its antigen remains unknown.

The rearrangement links TRBV28 to TRBJ1-4; 7 nucleotides align to TRBD1. This sequence was found in a man younger than 35 in good health and CMV-seropositive. The sequenced sample consisted of PBMCs. The CDR3 loop is CASSPGQVREKLFF. DNA for the CDR3: TGTGCCAGCAGTCCTGGACAGGTCCGTGAAAAACTGTTTTTT.